The present TCR beta chain was sequenced within a study of CD8+ T cells in alopecia areata. With regard to this clone: The antigen remains unidentified.

This CDR3 region has 16 residues. With 0 bases removed from V and 0 bases from J, the gap between germline ends came to 11 bases. Overall study results and limits: Lesional scalp, especially alopecia totalis/universalis, showed higher clonality than normal scalp.

Sorting separated CD4+ and CD8+ T cells out of PBMCs. Reverse transcription of extracted RNA yielded cDNA, which provided the sequencing template. The assay was immunoSEQ multiplex PCR, and TCRdb's table has in-frame clones only and misses some. The data contain 90,000 to 150,000 clones, less than 70% of them singletons. V usage is TRBV23-1 and J usage is TRBJ1-2; D unclear. TRBV23-1 qualifies as an ORF whose function is uncertain. The clonotype originates from a human donor in good health. Source material: CD4+ T cells sorted from blood. The CDR3, as DNA: TGCGCCAGCAGTCAATCCGCACAGCTAGCTAACTATGGCTACACCTTC. Amino acids: CASSQSAQLANYGYTF.